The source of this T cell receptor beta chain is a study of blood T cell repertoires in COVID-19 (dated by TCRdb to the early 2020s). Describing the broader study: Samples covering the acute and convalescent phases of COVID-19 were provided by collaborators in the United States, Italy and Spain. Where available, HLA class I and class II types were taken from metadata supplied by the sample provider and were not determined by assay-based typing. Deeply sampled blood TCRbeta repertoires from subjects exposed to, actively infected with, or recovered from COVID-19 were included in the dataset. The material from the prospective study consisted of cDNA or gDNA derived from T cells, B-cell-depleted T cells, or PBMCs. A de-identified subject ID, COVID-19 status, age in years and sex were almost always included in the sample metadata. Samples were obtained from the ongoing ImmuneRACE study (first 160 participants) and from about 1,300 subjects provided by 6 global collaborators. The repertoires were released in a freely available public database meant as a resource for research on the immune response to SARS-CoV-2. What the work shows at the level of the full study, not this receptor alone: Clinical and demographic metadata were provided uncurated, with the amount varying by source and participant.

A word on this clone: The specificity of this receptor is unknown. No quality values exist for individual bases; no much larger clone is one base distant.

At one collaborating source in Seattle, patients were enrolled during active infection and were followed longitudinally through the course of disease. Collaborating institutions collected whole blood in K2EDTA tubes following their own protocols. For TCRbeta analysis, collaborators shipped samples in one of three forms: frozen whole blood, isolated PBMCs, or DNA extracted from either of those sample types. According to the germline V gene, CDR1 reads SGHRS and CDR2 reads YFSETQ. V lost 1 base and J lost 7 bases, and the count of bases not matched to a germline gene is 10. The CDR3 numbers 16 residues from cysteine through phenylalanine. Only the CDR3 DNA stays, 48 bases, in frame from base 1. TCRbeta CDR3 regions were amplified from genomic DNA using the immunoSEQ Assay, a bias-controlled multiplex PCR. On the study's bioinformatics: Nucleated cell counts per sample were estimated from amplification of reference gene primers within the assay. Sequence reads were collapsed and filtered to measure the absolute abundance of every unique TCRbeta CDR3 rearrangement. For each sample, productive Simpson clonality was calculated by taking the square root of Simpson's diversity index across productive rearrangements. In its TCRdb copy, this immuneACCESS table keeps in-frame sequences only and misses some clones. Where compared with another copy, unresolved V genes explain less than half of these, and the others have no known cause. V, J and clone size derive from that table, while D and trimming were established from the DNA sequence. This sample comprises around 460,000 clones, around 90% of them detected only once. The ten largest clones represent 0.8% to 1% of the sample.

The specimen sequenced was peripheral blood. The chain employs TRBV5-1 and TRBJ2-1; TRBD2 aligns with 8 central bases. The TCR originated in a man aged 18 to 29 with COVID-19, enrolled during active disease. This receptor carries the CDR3 CASSLIAGGHGNEQFF. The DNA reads TGCGCCAGCAGCTTGATCGCGGGGGGACACGGGAATGAGCAGTTCTTC.